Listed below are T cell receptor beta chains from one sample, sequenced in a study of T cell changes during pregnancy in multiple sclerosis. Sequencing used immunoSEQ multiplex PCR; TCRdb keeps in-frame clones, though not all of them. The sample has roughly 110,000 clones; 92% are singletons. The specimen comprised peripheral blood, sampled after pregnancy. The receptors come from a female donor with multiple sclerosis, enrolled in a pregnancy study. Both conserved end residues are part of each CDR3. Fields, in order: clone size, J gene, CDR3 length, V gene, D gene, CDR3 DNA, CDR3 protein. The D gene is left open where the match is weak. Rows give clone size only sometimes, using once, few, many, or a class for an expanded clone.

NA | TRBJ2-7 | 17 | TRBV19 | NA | TGTGCCAGTAGTATCCAGGGTGAGTTCGCTACTGTCTACGAGCAGTACTTC | CASSIQGEFATVYEQYF
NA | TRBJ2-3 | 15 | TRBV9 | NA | TGTGCCAGCAGAAAGAGCGGCGGTGCCACAGATACGCAGTATTTT | CASRKSGGATDTQYF
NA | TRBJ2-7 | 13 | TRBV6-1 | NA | TGTGCCAGCAGTGCTAGGGGAACCTACGAGCAGTACTTC | CASSARGTYEQYF
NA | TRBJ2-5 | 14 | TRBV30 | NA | TGTGCCTTAAAGGGTGGTCGGGGCCAAGAGACCCAGTACTTC | CALKGGRGQETQYF
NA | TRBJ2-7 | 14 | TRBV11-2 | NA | TGTGCCAGCAGCCTTCTACAGGGTTCTCTCGAGCAGTACTTC | CASSLLQGSLEQYF
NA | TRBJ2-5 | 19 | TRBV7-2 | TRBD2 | TGTGCCAGCAGCGCGGGGACAAGACTAGCGGGAGATCGAGAAGAGACCCAGTACTTC | CASSAGTRLAGDREETQYF
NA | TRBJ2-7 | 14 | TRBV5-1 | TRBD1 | TGCGCCAGCAGCACAAGACAGGGGAGCTACGAGCAGTACTTC | CASSTRQGSYEQYF
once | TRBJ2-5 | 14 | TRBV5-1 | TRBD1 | TGCGCCAGCAGCATTGGGACAGGGGAAGAGACCCAGTACTTC | CASSIGTGEETQYF
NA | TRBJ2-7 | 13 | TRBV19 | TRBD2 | TGTGCCACCTCTAGCGGGAGCGAATACGAGCAGTACTTC | CATSSGSEYEQYF
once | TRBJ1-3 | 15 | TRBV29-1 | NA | TGCAGCGTCGCCTGGACAGCCGCCTCTGGAAACACCATATATTTT | CSVAWTAASGNTIYF
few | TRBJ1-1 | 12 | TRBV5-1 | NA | TGCGCCAGCAGCTTGGACAGAGATGAAGCTTTCTTT | CASSLDRDEAFF
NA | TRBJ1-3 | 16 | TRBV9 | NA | TGTGCCAGCAGCGTAGGGGTAGAGGTGTCTGGAAACACCATATATTTT | CASSVGVEVSGNTIYF
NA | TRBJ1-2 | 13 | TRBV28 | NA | TGTGCCAGCAGTTTAGCAGGCTCCTATGGCTACACCTTC | CASSLAGSYGYTF
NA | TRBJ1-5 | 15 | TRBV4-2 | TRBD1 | TGTGCCAGCAGCCAAGATGGACAGGGTGGTCAGCCCCAGCATTTT | CASSQDGQGGQPQHF
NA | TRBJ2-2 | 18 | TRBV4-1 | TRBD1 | TGCGCCAGCAGCCAAGATAGCCGTGGGACAGCAAACACCGGGGAGCTGTTTTTT | CASSQDSRGTANTGELFF
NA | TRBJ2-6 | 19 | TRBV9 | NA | TGTGCCAGCAGCGTAGTGCCGTGGGAGCTTAGCTCTGGGGCCAACGTCCTGACTTTC | CASSVVPWELSSGANVLTF
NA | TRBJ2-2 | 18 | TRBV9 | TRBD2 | TGTGCCAGCAGTGGTACTACTAGCGGGGGAGCTAACACCGGGGAGCTGTTTTTT | CASSGTTSGGANTGELFF
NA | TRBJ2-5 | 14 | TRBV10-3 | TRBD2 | TGTGCCATCAGTCCCGGGGCCGGGGGGGAGACCCAGTACTTC | CAISPGAGGETQYF
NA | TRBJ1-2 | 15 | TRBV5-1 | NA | TGCGCCAGCGCCCCCTATCTAACAGGGAACTATGGCTACACCTTC | CASAPYLTGNYGYTF
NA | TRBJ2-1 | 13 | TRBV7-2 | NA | TGTGCCAGCAGCTTAGTTCCCCCCGACAGGCAGTTCTTC | CASSLVPPDRQFF
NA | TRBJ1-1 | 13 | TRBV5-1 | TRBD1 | TGCGCCAGCAGCTCAGGACAGGGCACTGAAGCTTTCTTT | CASSSGQGTEAFF
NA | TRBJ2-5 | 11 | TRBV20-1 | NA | TGCAGTGCCCGGACAGTTGAGACCCAGTACTTC | CSARTVETQYF
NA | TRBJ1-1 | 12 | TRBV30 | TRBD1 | TGTGCCTGGAGTACAGGGGTAACTGAAGCTTTCTTT | CAWSTGVTEAFF
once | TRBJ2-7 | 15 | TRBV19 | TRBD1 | TGTGCCAGTAGTATAGCAGGACAGGCGCTCTACGAGCAGTACTTC | CASSIAGQALYEQYF
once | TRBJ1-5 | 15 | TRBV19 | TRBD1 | TGTGCCAGTAGGCAGGACAGGGCTGGCAATCAGCCCCAGCATTTT | CASRQDRAGNQPQHF
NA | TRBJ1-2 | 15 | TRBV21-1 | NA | TGTGCCAGCAGCAAAAGGACAGGGGGCCAATATGGCTACACCTTC | CASSKRTGGQYGYTF
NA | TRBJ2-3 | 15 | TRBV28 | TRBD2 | TGTGCCAGCAGTCCCAGCTGGGGCGGGAGCGATACGCAGTATTTT | CASSPSWGGSDTQYF
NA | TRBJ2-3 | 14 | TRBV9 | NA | TGTGCCAGCAGCGAGGGAACACAGGGAAAGACGCAGTATTTT | CASSEGTQGKTQYF
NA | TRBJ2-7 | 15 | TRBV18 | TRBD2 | TGTGCCAGCTCTTTCGAAGCGGGAGGGCCAGGGGAGCAGTACTTC | CASSFEAGGPGEQYF
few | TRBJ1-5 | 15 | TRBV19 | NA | TGTGCCAGTAGTATAGTGAGGGGGGGAGGACAGCCCCAGCATTTT | CASSIVRGGGQPQHF
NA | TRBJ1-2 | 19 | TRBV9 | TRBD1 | TGTGCCAGCAGGATCAGTCCGGGCGGGGACAGACACGACTATAGTGGCTACACCTTC | CASRISPGGDRHDYSGYTF
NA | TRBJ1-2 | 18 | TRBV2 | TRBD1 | TGTGCCAGCAGCGGCGACAGGGGGCGTGGTAAAGGAAACTATGGCTACACCTTC | CASSGDRGRGKGNYGYTF
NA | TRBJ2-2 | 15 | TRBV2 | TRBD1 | TGTGCCAGCACCCGGGACAGGGGGAACACCGGGGAGCTGTTTTTT | CASTRDRGNTGELFF
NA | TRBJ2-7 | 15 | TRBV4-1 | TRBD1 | TGCGCCAGCAGCCAATTTGCAGGGGGCATGAGCGAGCAGTACTTC | CASSQFAGGMSEQYF
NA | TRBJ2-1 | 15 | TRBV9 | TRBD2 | TGTGCCAGCAGCGTAGTTAGCGGGGGGGCCGGTGAGCAGTTCTTC | CASSVVSGGAGEQFF